This TCR beta chain came from a study of T-cell memory formation after mild COVID-19. Findings and caveats of the study: Clones contracting over day 15 to 85 were CD4/CD8 balanced, with later expanders leaning CD4+. That cross-reactive memory joined was suggested by some responding clones appearing in pre-infection memory. Specificity for SARS-CoV-2 was not confirmed among the second-wave clones peaking on day 37.

TCRdb re-derived calls from the 5' RACE reads in MiXCR, one entry per CDR3 protein. Found here are 390,000 or so distinct CDR3 sequences, more than 15% of them singletons; the top ten hold roughly 21%. The junction had 6 bases not matched to a gene; V was cut back by 6 bases and J by 1 base. The germline CDR1 and CDR2 sequences are SEHNR and FQNEAQ (reference sequence). This CDR3 contains 16 residues. This clonotype was detected ten times or more. What it binds is not known. This sequence originates from a man between 18 and 29 years old who had mild COVID-19 (a few samples of this study predate the infection). Cell type and time point are not known. Source material: PBMCs or a T cell subset sorted from them (not recorded which). The V gene is TRBV7-9, the J gene TRBJ2-1; 10 positions match TRBD2. The CDR3 protein is CASRRAGGESYNEQFF. CDR3 nucleotides: TGTGCCAGCAGAAGAGCGGGGGGGGAGTCCTACAATGAGCAGTTCTTC.